This passage covers 15 T cell receptor beta chains from one sample sequenced in a study of blood T cell repertoires in COVID-19. Clones were read by immunoSEQ multiplex PCR, and TCRdb kept only the in-frame ones, dropping some. Among fewer than 250,000 clones listed, about nine tenths were seen once. The sequencing input was peripheral blood. The receptors were gathered from a man in his 60s who had recovered from COVID-19.

The J gene is TRBJ1-2, the V gene TRBV27, with D possibly being TRBD1 (6 bases). The CDR3 consists of 11 residues. Germline CDR1 MNHEY, CDR2 SMNVEV (reference sequence). The V end was cut by 9 bases, the J end by 6 bases, with 11 bases between. The CDR3 loop is CARQGPHGYTF. The CDR3 region has the DNA TGTGCCAGACAGGGCCCACATGGCTACACCTTC.

The chain has TRBV4-2 and TRBJ2-6; D uncertain. This CDR3 spans 14 amino acids. V was shortened by 5 bases and J by 2 bases, with 7 bases between the two germline ends. Germline V lookup: CDR1 LGHNA, CDR2 YNFKEQ. The CDR3 is CASSVAPGANVLTF. CDR3 bases: TGTGCCAGCAGCGTAGCACCTGGGGCCAACGTCCTGACTTTC.

This chain links TRBV5-1 with TRBJ2-5, with a possible D match to TRBD2 (5 bases). This CDR3 comprises 15 residues. V lost 1 base to trimming and J lost 2 bases, with 12 bases between them. The germline V gene has CDR1 SGHRS and CDR2 YFSETQ. The CDR3 DNA follows: TGCGCCAGCAGCTTGAGGAGCGGACTTCAAGAGACCCAGTACTTC. As protein: CASSLRSGLQETQYF. Together with reference TRBV5-1 and TRBJ2-5, the CDR3 gives the full variable domain: KAGVTQTPRYLIKTRGQQVTLSCSPISGHRSVSWYQQTPGQGLQFLFEYFSETQRNKGNFPGRFSGRQFSNSRSEMNVSTLELGDSALYLCASSLRSGLQETQYFGPGTRLLVL.

The chain links TRBV5-1 to TRBJ2-3; the D gene is possibly TRBD2 (5 bases). CDR3 size: 14 residues. Germline V gives CDR1 SGHRS, CDR2 YFSETQ. Trimming removed 3 bases at V and 6 bases at J, with 14 bases between. In nucleotides, the CDR3 is TGCGCCAGCAGCTCCCGGCGAGCGGATGATACGCAGTATTTT. Protein product: CASSSRRADDTQYF.

The genes are TRBV7-8 and TRBJ2-1, with 15 bases that match TRBD2. Germline trimming cut 7 bases from V and 8 bases from J; bases unmatched to any gene: 3. CDR3 length: 14 amino acids. Germline-derived CDR1 and CDR2 are SGHVS and FQNEAQ. As DNA, the CDR3 is TGTGCCAGCACCTGGACTAGCGGGAGGGATGAGCAGTTCTTC. Translating it yields CASTWTSGRDEQFF.

The rearrangement links TRBV7-9 to TRBJ1-4; 7 nucleotides align to TRBD1. Germline V gene sequence: CDR1 SEHNR, CDR2 FQNEAQ (reference sequence). Germline trimming cut 1 base from V and 7 bases from J; bases unmatched to any gene: 6. CDR3 size: 15 residues. CDR3 nucleotides: TGTGCCAGCAGCTTAGGACAGGGACCCCTTGAAAAACTGTTTTTT. It translates to CASSLGQGPLEKLFF.

J is TRBJ1-4 and V is TRBV27; 7 positions match TRBD1. The CDR3 has 17 residues. Germline V gene lookup returns CDR1 MNHEY and CDR2 SMNVEV (reference sequence). V shed 5 bases and J 3 bases; nucleotides not matched to a gene: 12. As DNA, the CDR3 is TGTGCCAGCAGTCCGACAGGGTGGTCCGTTTCTAATGAAAAACTGTTTTTT. Amino acid sequence: CASSPTGWSVSNEKLFF.

In its sample, this clone was seen once. The V and J genes are TRBV2 and TRBJ1-2, with 8 positions matching TRBD1. The length of the CDR3 is 14 residues. Germline CDR1 SNHLY, CDR2 FYNNEI. J was trimmed by 2 bases and V by 6 bases; bases with no gene match: 5. The CDR3 DNA is TGTGCCAGCAGGGACAGGGCTTCCAACTATGGCTACACCTTC. Translating it yields CASRDRASNYGYTF.

The genes are TRBV6-4 and TRBJ1-3, with no clear D. This CDR3 spans 16 amino acids. CDR1 MRHNA and CDR2 SNTAGT come from the germline V gene. With 2 bases removed from V and 2 bases from J, the gap between germline ends came to 13 bases. CDR3 residues: CASSDDPGRTGNTIYF. The CDR3, as DNA: TGTGCCAGCAGTGACGACCCGGGGAGAACTGGAAACACCATATATTTT.

V usage is TRBV7-2 and J usage is TRBJ2-1; 13 nucleotides match TRBD2. Unmatched junction bases numbered 6, after V lost 6 bases and J lost 7 bases. In germline, CDR1 is SGHTA, CDR2 FQGNSA. The CDR3 consists of 15 residues. The CDR3 loop is CASSPGLAGVNEQFF. The CDR3 DNA reads TGTGCCAGCAGTCCTGGACTAGCGGGAGTTAATGAGCAGTTCTTC.

The chain carries TRBV5-1 and TRBJ1-1, with 8 bases aligning to TRBD1. Germline trimming cut 0 bases from V and 4 bases from J; bases unmatched to any gene: 2. The CDR3 contains 14 residues. The germline CDR1 and CDR2 sequences are SGHRS and YFSETQ. This CDR3 reads CASSLAGTGTEAFF. In DNA, the CDR3 is TGCGCCAGCAGCTTGGCCGGGACAGGCACTGAAGCTTTCTTT.

The chain combines TRBV6-2 or TRBV6-3 with TRBJ1-2, with unresolved D. The CDR3 covers 12 residues. Germline lookup yields CDR1 MNHEY and CDR2 SVGEGT. V was shortened by 2 bases and J by 7 bases, with 8 bases between the two germline ends. CDR3 loop: CASSYDGRGYTF. The CDR3 DNA follows: TGTGCCAGCAGTTACGATGGCCGTGGCTACACCTTC.

CDR3 DNA sequence: TGTGCCAGCAGCGCAGACAGGGGTGGCAATCAGCCCCAGCATTTT. Its translation: CASSADRGGNQPQHF. This chain joins TRBV9 and TRBJ1-5; the match to TRBD1 covers 8 bases. Germline V gene sequence: CDR1 SGDLS, CDR2 YYNGEE. The CDR3 is made up of 15 amino acids. V lost 3 bases to trimming and J lost 2 bases; unmatched junction nucleotides: 4.

V and J are TRBV6-5 and TRBJ1-4; D is ambiguous. Germline V gene lookup returns CDR1 MNHEY and CDR2 SVGAGI. Between the trimmed V and J ends, which lost 4 bases and 10 bases, there was a span of 19 bases. The CDR3 totals 15 residues. CDR3: CASSSPNRGRGKLFF. The CDR3 bases are TGTGCCAGCAGTTCTCCGAACCGGGGTCGGGGAAAACTGTTTTTT.

In this sample, this clone turned up once. The rearrangement links TRBV21-1 to TRBJ1-2. TRBV21-1 is classified as a pseudogene. The CDR3 runs to 14 residues. The CDR3 nucleotides read TGTGCCAGCAGCAATGGTCGGGGGGCTTATGGCTACACCTTC. Its translation is CASSNGRGAYGYTF.